Listed here are 27 T cell receptor beta chains from one sample, sequenced in a study of somatic mutations in cytotoxic T cells in rheumatoid arthritis. Only in-frame clones appear in the TCRdb table, and some are missing; sequencing was by immunoSEQ multiplex PCR. The sample includes 5,000 to 6,000 clones, around 80% of them seen just once. Sequencing used CD8+ T cells sorted from blood. All receptors come from an adult with rheumatoid arthritis.

This clone has just a few counts. CDR3 in DNA: TGTGCCAGCAGTTTAGGGGGATACGAGCAGTACTTC. Protein sequence: CASSLGGYEQYF. The chain joins TRBV28 to TRBJ2-7; D may match TRBD1 or TRBD2 (5 bases each). The V gene's germline CDR1 is MDHEN and CDR2 SYDVKM. V gave up 2 bases and J gave up 4 bases, with 6 bases separating them. The CDR3 has 12 amino acids.

The chain links TRBV5-6 to TRBJ1-4; no definite D call. Germline values: CDR1 SGHDT, CDR2 YYEEEE. V was cut by 0 bases and J by 7 bases, with 13 bases left in between. This CDR3 comprises 15 residues. CDR3 protein: CASSLVGEGSEKLFF. CDR3 coding DNA: TGTGCCAGCAGCTTGGTCGGGGAAGGTAGTGAAAAACTGTTTTTT.

The rearrangement links TRBV5-1 to TRBJ2-3, with D perhaps TRBD2 (5 bases). The length of the CDR3 is 13 residues. Trimming pared 3 bases from V and 9 bases from J, leaving 14 bases between. Per the germline V gene, CDR1 is SGHRS and CDR2 is YFSETQ. CDR3 protein: CASSSTTSGTQYF. CDR3 bases: TGCGCCAGCAGCTCCACTACATCGGGAACGCAGTATTTT.

The chain combines TRBV28 with TRBJ1-1; TRBD1 aligns across 7 bases. In germline, CDR1 is MDHEN, CDR2 SYDVKM. Trimming at V came to 11 bases and at J to 1 base, leaving 4 bases not matched to a gene. This CDR3 comprises 12 residues. CDR3 DNA sequence: TGTGCCGGACGGACAGGGAACACTGAAGCTTTCTTT. It yields the protein CAGRTGNTEAFF.

The chain carries TRBV5-1 and TRBJ2-1; weak D call: TRBD1 (7 bases). The germline gives CDR1 SGHRS, CDR2 YFSETQ. V was clipped by 0 bases and J by 6 bases, with 16 bases between them. CDR3 length: 16 amino acids. DNA of the CDR3: TGCGCCAGCAGCTTGGCCCAGGGGGGCAGATCCAATGAGCAGTTCTTC. It yields the protein CASSLAQGGRSNEQFF.

The chain has TRBV10-2 and TRBJ2-1; a possible D gene is TRBD2 (5 bases). The CDR3 has 13 amino acids. V dropped 1 base and J dropped 9 bases, with 10 bases sitting between them. Germline CDR1 WSHSY, CDR2 SAAADI. This CDR3 reads CASSELAGGEQFF. DNA of the CDR3: TGCGCCAGCAGTGAGTTAGCCGGAGGTGAGCAGTTCTTC.

The chain uses TRBV5-6 and TRBJ2-7; 9 nucleotides align to TRBD2. With V trimmed by 4 bases and J by 0 bases, 2 bases remained unmatched. Germline loops: CDR1 SGHDT, CDR2 YYEEEE. This CDR3 contains 14 residues. CDR3 protein: CASSLAGSSYEQYF. DNA for the CDR3: TGTGCCAGCAGCCTAGCGGGGAGCTCCTACGAGCAGTACTTC.

This chain joins TRBV9 and TRBJ1-3; 8 bases map to TRBD1. This CDR3 region has 15 residues. The trim removed 3 bases at V and 0 bases at J, leaving 2 bases unmatched. CDR1 is SGDLS and CDR2 is YYNGEE in the germline V gene. CDR3 in amino acids: CASSATGGSGNTIYF. The CDR3 DNA is TGTGCCAGCAGCGCCACAGGGGGCTCTGGAAACACCATATATTTT.

Comment on this clone: At one boundary the junction diverges from the germline segment, which might be a read error. The chain combines TRBV5-4 with TRBJ2-7; tentatively, D is TRBD2 (5 bases). The CDR3 runs 15 residues. Looked up from germline, CDR1 is SGHNT and CDR2 is YYREEE (reference sequence). The CDR3 nucleotides read TGCGCCAGCAGCCAAGATACCGGGATATGGGACGAGCAGTACTTC. It specifies CASSQDTGIWDEQYF.

This clone was detected a few times. The chain joins TRBV4-2 to TRBJ1-5; a possible D gene is TRBD1 (5 bases). The germline gives CDR1 LGHNA, CDR2 YNFKEQ. V lost 4 bases to trimming and J lost 3 bases, with 13 bases between them. The CDR3 contains 15 residues. In DNA form, the CDR3 reads TGTGCCAGCAGCCTCTGGGGCGACGACAATCAGCCCCAGCATTTT. Protein sequence: CASSLWGDDNQPQHF.

The V and J genes are TRBV15 and TRBJ2-2; D possibly matches TRBD1 or TRBD2 (6 bases each). This CDR3 has 17 amino acids. The germline V and J ends were trimmed by 0 bases and 3 bases, with 14 bases remaining between them. Germline CDR1 and CDR2: LNHNV and YYDKDF (reference sequence). The CDR3 DNA reads as TGTGCCACCAGCAGAGACGGACAGAGGGGGGACACCGGGGAGCTGTTTTTT. Translated: CATSRDGQRGDTGELFF.

The chain uses TRBV2 and TRBJ1-1; D not resolved. Between the trimmed V and J ends, which lost 6 bases and 6 bases, there was a span of 5 bases. The CDR3 totals 10 residues. Germline CDR1 is SNHLY and CDR2 is FYNNEI. This CDR3 reads CASRGPEAFF. CDR3 nucleotides: TGTGCCAGCAGGGGCCCTGAAGCTTTCTTT.

The CDR3 DNA reads as TGCGCCAGCAGCAGGGTAGGGCCCGGGGAGCTGTTTTTT. This sequence encodes CASSRVGPGELFF. V and J are TRBV4-1 and TRBJ2-2, with unresolved D. Germline CDR1 is MGHRA and CDR2 is YSYEKL. Deletions cut 5 bases from V and 6 bases from J, with 10 bases between. The CDR3 has 13 amino acids.

The chain recombines TRBV2 with TRBJ2-5; the D gene is possibly TRBD1 (6 bases). CDR1 SNHLY and CDR2 FYNNEI come from the germline V gene. This CDR3 is built from 17 residues. Trimming took off 6 bases at V and 0 bases at J, with 20 bases between the two ends. DNA for the CDR3: TGTGCCAGCAGCGATAGACCAGGGGCGATCTACCAAGAGACCCAGTACTTC. This translates into CASSDRPGAIYQETQYF.

The rearrangement joins TRBV7-2 to TRBJ1-2; possibly TRBD1 for D (5 bases). Deletions cut 3 bases from V and 3 bases from J, with 11 bases between. The V gene's germline CDR1 is SGHTA and CDR2 FQGNSA. There are 14 residues in the CDR3. The chain's CDR3 is CASSFRDGHYGYTF. CDR3 sequence (DNA): TGTGCCAGCAGCTTCAGGGACGGCCACTATGGCTACACCTTC. Supplemented by reference TRBV7-2 and TRBJ1-2, the full variable domain reads GAGVSQSPSNKVTEKGKDVELRCDPISGHTALYWYRQSLGQGLEFLIYFQGNSAPDKSGLPSDRFSAERTGGSVSTLTIQRTQQEDSAVYLCASSFRDGHYGYTFGSGTRLTVV.

The CDR3 DNA is TGTGCCAGCAGCTTTAGCGGGGAGGAGACCCAGTACTTC. It is translated as CASSFSGEETQYF. The chain joins TRBV5-4 to TRBJ2-5; 8 nucleotides agree with TRBD2. From germline, CDR1 is SGHNT and CDR2 YYREEE (reference sequence). The junction had 2 bases not matched to a gene; V was cut back by 2 bases and J by 5 bases. The CDR3 consists of 13 residues.

In this sample, this clone turned up a few times. The rearrangement joins TRBV4-1 to TRBJ2-7, with D perhaps matching TRBD1 (6 bases). Germline CDR1 MGHRA, CDR2 YSYEKL. The CDR3 totals 15 residues. Trimming pared 3 bases from V and 0 bases from J, leaving 12 bases between. CDR3 region: CASSQGTSRSYEQYF. CDR3 nucleotide sequence: TGCGCCAGCAGCCAGGGGACATCACGCTCCTACGAGCAGTACTTC.

The CDR3: CASSQIAPDRGKLNTEAFF. The CDR3 DNA reads as TGCGCCAGCAGCCAAATTGCCCCGGACAGGGGGAAACTGAACACTGAAGCTTTCTTT. The chain combines TRBV4-1 with TRBJ1-1, with 10 bases identical to TRBD1. In germline, CDR1 is MGHRA, CDR2 YSYEKL. There are 19 residues in the CDR3. V was clipped by 2 bases and J by 0 bases; unmatched bases: 12.

This sequence joins TRBV5-5 and TRBJ1-1; 10 bases are a match to TRBD1. Germline lookup yields CDR1 SGHKS and CDR2 YYEKEE (reference sequence). The CDR3 totals 16 residues. Germline trimming cut 4 bases from V and 7 bases from J; bases unmatched to any gene: 13. The CDR3 coding sequence is TGTGCCAGCAGCCCGGGAGTCGGGACAGGGGTTAATGAAGCTTTCTTT. It specifies CASSPGVGTGVNEAFF.

The chain uses TRBV7-9 and TRBJ2-7; D gene unclear. The CDR3 is 16 amino acids. V was shortened by 1 base and J by 3 bases, with 16 bases between the two germline ends. Germline V gene lookup returns CDR1 SEHNR and CDR2 FQNEAQ (reference sequence). As DNA, the CDR3 is TGTGCCAGCAGCTTAGGGTTGGCATCGGTTAACTACGAGCAGTACTTC. It specifies CASSLGLASVNYEQYF.

The J gene is TRBJ2-2, the V gene TRBV5-4; 7 bases match TRBD2. V trimming: 4 bases; J trimming: 0 bases; junction bases outside the gene matches: 6. This CDR3 contains 16 residues. Per the germline V gene, CDR1 is SGHNT and CDR2 is YYREEE (reference sequence). The CDR3 DNA follows: TGTGCCAGCAGCGTTAACGGGGGGACGAACACCGGGGAGCTGTTTTTT. Residues: CASSVNGGTNTGELFF.

The rearrangement links TRBV18 to TRBJ2-1, with unresolved D. Germline values: CDR1 KGHSH, CDR2 LQKENI. Trimming removed 6 bases at V and 4 bases at J, with 13 bases between. The CDR3 totals 14 residues. CDR3 nucleotide sequence: TGTGCCAGCTCGCTACTCATAAAGTACAATGAGCAGTTCTTC. Translated: CASSLLIKYNEQFF.

The chain couples TRBV11-2 to TRBJ2-1; no firm D call. The CDR3 consists of 14 residues. CDR1 and CDR2 from the germline V gene are SGHAT and FQNNGV. The V end was cut by 5 bases, the J end by 0 bases, with 8 bases between. The CDR3 DNA follows: TGTGCCAGCAGCCCTCCGAGCTCCTACAATGAGCAGTTCTTC. Translating it yields CASSPPSSYNEQFF.

By proportion, this clone is large. The chain joins TRBV14 to TRBJ1-2, with 8 nucleotides matching TRBD1. With V trimmed by 1 base and J by 4 bases, 5 bases remained unmatched. Germline CDR1 SGHDN, CDR2 FVKESK. This CDR3 region has 15 residues. CDR3 sequence (DNA): TGTGCCAGCAGCCAAGGCCCCGGACAGGGCTATGGCTACACCTTC. Translated, it gives CASSQGPGQGYGYTF.

In DNA form, the CDR3 reads TGCAGCGTCTTTCTAGGACAGTTGGGTAGCTACACCTTC. Translating it yields CSVFLGQLGSYTF. This sequence joins TRBV29-1 and TRBJ1-2, with D possibly matching TRBD1 (6 bases). This CDR3 has 13 amino acids. The ends were cut back, 6 bases at V and 9 bases at J, with 20 bases in the middle. Germline values: CDR1 SQVTM, CDR2 ANQGSEA. The full variable domain, with the rest looked up from reference TRBV29-1 and TRBJ1-2, is SAVISQKPSRDICQRGTSLTIQCQVDSQVTMMFWYRQQPGQSLTLIATANQGSEATYESGFVIDKFPISRPNLTFSTLTVSNMSPEDSSIYLCSVFLGQLGSYTFGSGTRLTVV.

The chain has TRBV5-5 and TRBJ1-6; D is possibly TRBD1 (5 bases). The germline CDR1 and CDR2 sequences are SGHKS and YYEKEE (reference sequence). Trimming shortened V by 4 bases and J by 8 bases, and 22 bases separated the two germline ends. This CDR3 is built from 17 residues. Here the CDR3 reads CASSPRTAGLFDSPLHF. As DNA, the CDR3 is TGTGCCAGCAGCCCTAGAACAGCGGGACTTTTTGATTCACCCCTCCACTTT.

This clone was counted a few times. V is TRBV21-1 and J is TRBJ1-2. TRBV21-1 corresponds to a pseudogene. The CDR3 length is 12 residues. In DNA form, the CDR3 reads TGTGCCAGCAGCAGAAAGACCTATGGCTACACCTTC. It translates to CASSRKTYGYTF.